This passage covers 17 T cell receptor beta chains from one sample sequenced in a study of read filtering for tumor transcriptome and immune sequencing. The library was built from roughly 400 ng RNA with molecular barcoded adaptors for alpha/delta and beta/gamma chains. A single record per CDR3 protein comes from TCRdb applying MiXCR to the reads. The sample has 55,000 to 60,000 distinct CDR3 sequences, over 9% seen once. Material: a population of CD138-negative cells sorted from bone marrow. Source of these receptors: a donor older than 35 with multiple myeloma.

This clonotype has at least ten counts. This chain connects TRBV20-1 to TRBJ2-7, with unresolved D. The CDR3 has 16 residues. Germline V gene sequence: CDR1 DFQATT, CDR2 SNEGSKA (reference sequence). Between the trimmed V and J ends, which lost 1 base and 0 bases, there was a span of 16 bases. The CDR3 coding sequence is TGCAGTGCTAGAGGGAGCCAAGGGTTGGTCTCCTACGAGCAGTACTTC. Translation: CSARGSQGLVSYEQYF.

This clonotype was found many times. This rearrangement joins TRBV2 to TRBJ1-2, with TRBD1 matching 7 bases. The CDR3 covers 15 residues. The V segment lost 3 bases and the J segment 9 bases; nucleotides outside the gene matches: 13. From germline, CDR1 is SNHLY and CDR2 FYNNEI. As DNA, the CDR3 is TGTGCCAGCAGTGACTCAGGCAGGGGGGACTCACGCTACACCTTC. This sequence encodes CASSDSGRGDSRYTF.

This clonotype showed up many times. This chain links TRBV14 with TRBJ1-6; the match to TRBD1 covers 7 bases. Germline loops: CDR1 SGHDN, CDR2 FVKESK. Losses at the gene ends were 2 bases for V and 13 bases for J; bases not matched to a gene: 2. The CDR3 contains 12 residues. CDR3 region: CASSQSTGPLHF. The DNA of the CDR3 is TGTGCCAGCAGCCAATCGACAGGGCCCCTCCACTTT.

This clonotype was counted ten times or more. The V call is TRBV6-5, the J call TRBJ2-1; D possibly corresponds to TRBD2 (5 bases). Germline V gene sequence: CDR1 MNHEY, CDR2 SVGAGI. The CDR3 sequence is 14 residues long. V was clipped by 2 bases and J by 1 base, with 6 bases between them. The CDR3 protein is CASSYRESYNEQFF. CDR3 sequence (DNA): TGTGCCAGCAGTTACAGGGAGTCCTACAATGAGCAGTTCTTC.

As regards this clonotype: This may arise from a read error, as a much more abundant clone is one base away. This sequence joins TRBV7-6 and TRBJ2-1; TRBD1 is a possible D gene (6 bases). CDR3 size: 16 residues. Per germline, CDR1 SGHVS and CDR2 FNYEAQ. In DNA form, the CDR3 reads TGTGCCAGCAGCTTAAAGGTTGGGACACCATACAATGTGCAGTTCTTC. Translated, it gives CASSLKVGTPYNVQFF.

This clonotype was seen at least ten times. The chain recombines TRBV5-1 with TRBJ2-5; D unclear. This CDR3 is built from 12 residues. From germline, CDR1 is SGHRS and CDR2 YFSETQ. V was trimmed by 0 bases and J by 5 bases, leaving 5 bases between them. CDR3 protein: CASSLVEETQYF. The CDR3 DNA sequence: TGCGCCAGCAGCTTGGTCGAGGAGACCCAGTACTTC.

This clonotype was detected ten times or more. This rearrangement joins TRBV6-2 or TRBV6-3 to TRBJ2-3; no reliable D call. From germline, CDR1 is MNHEY and CDR2 SVGEGT. V lost 0 bases, J lost 6 bases, and 13 bases lay in between. This CDR3 region has 15 residues. This CDR3 is CASSYSRSAVDTQYF. CDR3 DNA: TGTGCCAGCAGTTACTCGAGGAGCGCGGTGGATACGCAGTATTTT.

In this sample, this clonotype turned up many times. V usage is TRBV20-1 and J usage is TRBJ2-1; 8 bases align to TRBD2. Germline loops: CDR1 DFQATT, CDR2 SNEGSKA (reference sequence). This CDR3 contains 14 residues. Germline trimming cut 6 bases from V and 3 bases from J; bases unmatched to any gene: 7. The CDR3 loop reads CSAAKSGGYNEQFF. Here the CDR3 DNA reads TGCAGTGCGGCTAAGAGCGGGGGCTACAATGAGCAGTTCTTC.

This clonotype was detected many times. The chain recombines TRBV2 with TRBJ2-7; 10 nucleotides agree with TRBD1. This CDR3 comprises 12 residues. The J segment lost 5 bases and the V segment lost 6 bases, leaving 1 base of the junction unmatched. Germline loops: CDR1 SNHLY, CDR2 FYNNEI. This chain's CDR3 is CASRGTGDEQYF. The CDR3 bases are TGTGCCAGCAGAGGGACAGGGGACGAGCAGTACTTC.

Ten or more counts support this clonotype. The chain carries TRBV7-9 and TRBJ1-5; possible D gene TRBD1, 5 bases. Trimming took 11 bases from V and 5 from J, leaving 13 bases between them. Germline CDR1 is SEHNR and CDR2 is FQNEAQ (reference sequence). The CDR3 spans 12 residues. In nucleotides, the CDR3 is TGTGCCGCGGGGGTCGCCGATCAGCCCCAGCATTTT. This translates into CAAGVADQPQHF.

This chain joins TRBV7-9 and TRBJ2-5; maybe TRBD2 (5 bases). CDR1 is SEHNR and CDR2 is FQNEAQ in the germline V gene (reference sequence). Trimming stripped 5 bases from V and 5 bases from J, with 15 bases between. The CDR3 spans 14 residues. Written as DNA, the CDR3 is TGTGCCAGCAGCACGCATGCCGGAGGCGAGACCCAGTACTTC. It specifies CASSTHAGGETQYF.

This clonotype has a count of ten or more. V and J are TRBV7-9 and TRBJ2-1; the D gene is possibly TRBD1 (5 bases). Germline V gene data show CDR1 as SEHNR and CDR2 as FQNEAQ (reference sequence). Deletions cut 1 base from V and 2 bases from J, with 12 bases between. The CDR3 consists of 16 residues. CDR3 in amino acids: CASSLVGVTPYNEQFF. CDR3 nucleotide sequence: TGTGCCAGCAGCTTAGTAGGGGTCACCCCCTACAATGAGCAGTTCTTC.

This clonotype was found many times. The chain joins TRBV5-1 to TRBJ2-1; 14 bases map to TRBD2. This CDR3 has 17 amino acids. CDR1 and CDR2 (germline): SGHRS, YFSETQ. V lost 3 bases to trimming and J lost 4 bases; unmatched junction nucleotides: 6. The CDR3 reads CASSSWTSGGSYNEQFF. DNA of the CDR3: TGCGCCAGCAGCTCTTGGACTAGCGGGGGGTCTTACAATGAGCAGTTCTTC.

In its sample, this clonotype was seen many times. This rearrangement joins TRBV25-1 to TRBJ1-1; TRBD1 matches at 7 bases. The V gene's germline CDR1 is MGHDK and CDR2 SYGVNS. The CDR3 covers 14 residues. The trim removed 1 base at V and 7 bases at J, leaving 6 bases unmatched. In DNA form, the CDR3 reads TGTGCCAGCAGTGAATGGAAGGGGGCCTATGAAGCTTTCTTT. This encodes CASSEWKGAYEAFF.

This clonotype was counted at least ten times. The rearrangement links TRBV3-1 to TRBJ2-3; D unresolved. The CDR3 consists of 15 residues. Trimming left V 0 bases short and J 0 bases short, with 7 bases between. Germline V gives CDR1 LGHDT, CDR2 YNNKEL (reference sequence). The CDR3 loop reads CASSQDVRSTDTQYF. CDR3 nucleotides: TGTGCCAGCAGCCAAGACGTCAGGAGCACAGATACGCAGTATTTT.

This clonotype was seen many times. V usage is TRBV7-9 and J usage is TRBJ2-7; D is ambiguous. Germline V gene data show CDR1 as SEHNR and CDR2 as FQNEAQ (reference sequence). Trimming took off 5 bases at V and 3 bases at J, with 5 bases between the two ends. The CDR3 loop spans 11 amino acids. The CDR3 nucleotides are TGTGCCAGCAGCGCCTTCTACGAGCAGTACTTC. Its protein is CASSAFYEQYF.

This clonotype has at least ten counts. This chain uses TRBV12-3 or TRBV12-4 with TRBJ2-1; D is unresolved. This CDR3 comprises 14 residues. Trimming left V 7 bases short and J 5 bases short, with 15 bases between. CDR3 in amino acids: CASMPNLVNNEQFF. The CDR3 nucleotides read TGTGCCAGCATGCCGAATCTGGTCAACAATGAGCAGTTCTTC.